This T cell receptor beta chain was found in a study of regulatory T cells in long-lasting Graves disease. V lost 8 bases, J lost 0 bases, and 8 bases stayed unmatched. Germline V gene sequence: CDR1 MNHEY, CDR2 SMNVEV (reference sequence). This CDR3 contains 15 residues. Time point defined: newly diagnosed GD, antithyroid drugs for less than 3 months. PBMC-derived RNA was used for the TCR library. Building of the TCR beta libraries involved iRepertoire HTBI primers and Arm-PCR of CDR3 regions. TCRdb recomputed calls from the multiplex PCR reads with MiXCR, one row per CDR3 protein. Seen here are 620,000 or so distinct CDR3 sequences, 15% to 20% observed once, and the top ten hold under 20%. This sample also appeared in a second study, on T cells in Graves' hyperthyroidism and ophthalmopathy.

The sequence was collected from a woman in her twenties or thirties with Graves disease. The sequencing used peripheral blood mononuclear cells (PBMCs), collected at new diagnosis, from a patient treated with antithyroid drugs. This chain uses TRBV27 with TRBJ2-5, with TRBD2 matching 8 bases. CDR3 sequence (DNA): TGTGCCAGCCGTAAACTAGCGGAGTACCAAGAGACCCAGTACTTC. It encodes CASRKLAEYQETQYF.